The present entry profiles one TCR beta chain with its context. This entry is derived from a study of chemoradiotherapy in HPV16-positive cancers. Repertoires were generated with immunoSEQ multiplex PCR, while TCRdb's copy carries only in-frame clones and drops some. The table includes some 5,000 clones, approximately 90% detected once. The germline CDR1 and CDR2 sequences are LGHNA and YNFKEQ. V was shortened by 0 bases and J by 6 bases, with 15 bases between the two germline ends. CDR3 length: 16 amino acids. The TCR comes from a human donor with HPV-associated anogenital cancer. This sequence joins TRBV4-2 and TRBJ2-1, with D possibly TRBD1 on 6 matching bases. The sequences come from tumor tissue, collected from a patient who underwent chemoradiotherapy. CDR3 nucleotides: TGTGCCAGCAGCCAAGATTGGCTGGGGGCGGCCAATGAGCAGTTCTTC. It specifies CASSQDWLGAANEQFF.